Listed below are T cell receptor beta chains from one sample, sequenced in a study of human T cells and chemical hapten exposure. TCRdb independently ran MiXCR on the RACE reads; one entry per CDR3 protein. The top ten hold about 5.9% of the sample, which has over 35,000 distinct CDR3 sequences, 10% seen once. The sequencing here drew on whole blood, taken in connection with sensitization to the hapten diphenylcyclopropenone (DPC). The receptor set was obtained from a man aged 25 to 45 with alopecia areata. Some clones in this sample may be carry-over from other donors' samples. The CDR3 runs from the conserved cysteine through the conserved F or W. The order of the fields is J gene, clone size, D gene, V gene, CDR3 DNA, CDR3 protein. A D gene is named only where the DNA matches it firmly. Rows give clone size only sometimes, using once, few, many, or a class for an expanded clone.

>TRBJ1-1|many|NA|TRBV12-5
TGTGCTAGTGGTTTGGTACGGGTCCGAAACACTGAAGCTTTCTTT
CASGLVRVRNTEAFF
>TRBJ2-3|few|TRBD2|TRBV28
TGTGCCAGCAGTTTGGAGGCCCCGGGACTAGCGGGAACTAGCACAGATACGCAGTATTTT
CASSLEAPGLAGTSTDTQYF
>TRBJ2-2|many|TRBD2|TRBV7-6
TGTGCCAGCAGCCAGGGACTAGCGGACACCGGGGAGCTGTTTTTT
CASSQGLADTGELFF
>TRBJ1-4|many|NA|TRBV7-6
TGTGCCAGCAGCTTAGAGCCCCAGGGGCATGAAAAACTGTTTTTT
CASSLEPQGHEKLFF
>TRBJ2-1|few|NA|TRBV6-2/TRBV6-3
TGTGCCAGCAGTTACTTCCAGAAACGGGGGAAGCAGTTCTTC
CASSYFQKRGKQFF
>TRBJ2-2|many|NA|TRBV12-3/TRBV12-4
TGTGCCAGCAGGTCAGGACCGAACACCGGGGAGCTGTTTTTT
CASRSGPNTGELFF
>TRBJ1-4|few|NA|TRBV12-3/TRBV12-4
TGTGCCAGCAGCCAGGAGGGGGAAAAACTGTTTTTT
CASSQEGEKLFF
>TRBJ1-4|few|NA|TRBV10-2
TGCGCCAGCAAATTAGTTACTAATGAAAAACTGTTTTTT
CASKLVTNEKLFF
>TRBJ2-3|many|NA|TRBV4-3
TGCGCCAGCAGCCAAGACCCACAGCCAGATACGCAGTATTTT
CASSQDPQPDTQYF
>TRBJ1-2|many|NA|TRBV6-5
TGTGCCAGCAGTTACTCGATGGGACGGACGAACTATGGCTACACCTTC
CASSYSMGRTNYGYTF
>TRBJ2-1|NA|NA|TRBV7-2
TGTGCCAGCAGCTCTCTCAATGAGCAGTTCTTC
CASSSLNEQFF
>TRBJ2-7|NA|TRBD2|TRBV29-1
TGCAGCGTTGCGACTAGCGGGGGCTACGAGCAGTACTTC
CSVATSGGYEQYF
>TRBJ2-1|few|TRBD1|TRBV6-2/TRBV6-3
TGTGCCAGCAGACACAGGGGGTCTTCCTACAATGAGCAGTTCTTC
CASRHRGSSYNEQFF
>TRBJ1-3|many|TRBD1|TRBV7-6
TGTGCCAGCAGCCATCCCGCCGGGACAGGGGGAAACACCATATATTTT
CASSHPAGTGGNTIYF
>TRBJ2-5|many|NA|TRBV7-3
TGTGCCAGCAGCGAAACCGTAGTGGCGACCCAGTACTTC
CASSETVVATQYF
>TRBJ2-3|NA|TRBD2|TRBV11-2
TGTGCCAGCAGCCGGCCGGGACTAGCCACAGATACGCAGTATTTT
CASSRPGLATDTQYF
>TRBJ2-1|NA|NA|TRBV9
TGTGCCAGCAGCGTAGAACCCCTCTCCCGGAATGAGCAGTTCTTC
CASSVEPLSRNEQFF
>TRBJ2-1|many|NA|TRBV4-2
TGTGCCAGCAGCCCTCCGGGTTTCGGTGATGAGCAGTTCTTC
CASSPPGFGDEQFF
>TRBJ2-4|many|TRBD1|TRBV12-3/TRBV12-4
TGTGCCAGCAGTCGGACAGGGAGAGACATTCAGTACTTC
CASSRTGRDIQYF
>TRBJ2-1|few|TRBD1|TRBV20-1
TGCAGTGCTAGGTTCCCAGGGGGCCTTAATGAGCAGTTCTTC
CSARFPGGLNEQFF